Only a few counts were recorded for the clone carrying this TCR beta chain. Here immunoSEQ multiplex PCR was the method, and the copy in TCRdb shows in-frame clones only, minus some. This table holds nearly 250,000 clones, approximately 85% found once. Trimming shortened V by 3 bases and J by 2 bases, and 8 bases separated the two germline ends. The CDR3 extends over 12 amino acids. Germline CDR1 DFQATT, CDR2 SNEGSKA (reference sequence). This sample stems from a study of blood T cell repertoires in COVID-19. Participants came from roughly 25 US areas, aged about 18 to 100 years. Sequenced: PBMCs or T cells enriched from blood (not recorded which). The clonotype was recovered from a woman aged 45-65 years who had recovered from COVID-19. The J gene is TRBJ2-7, the V gene TRBV20-1; tentatively, D is TRBD2 (5 bases). CDR3 nucleotides: TGCAGTGCTAGTCCGGGAACCTACGAGCAGTACTTC. It specifies CSASPGTYEQYF.